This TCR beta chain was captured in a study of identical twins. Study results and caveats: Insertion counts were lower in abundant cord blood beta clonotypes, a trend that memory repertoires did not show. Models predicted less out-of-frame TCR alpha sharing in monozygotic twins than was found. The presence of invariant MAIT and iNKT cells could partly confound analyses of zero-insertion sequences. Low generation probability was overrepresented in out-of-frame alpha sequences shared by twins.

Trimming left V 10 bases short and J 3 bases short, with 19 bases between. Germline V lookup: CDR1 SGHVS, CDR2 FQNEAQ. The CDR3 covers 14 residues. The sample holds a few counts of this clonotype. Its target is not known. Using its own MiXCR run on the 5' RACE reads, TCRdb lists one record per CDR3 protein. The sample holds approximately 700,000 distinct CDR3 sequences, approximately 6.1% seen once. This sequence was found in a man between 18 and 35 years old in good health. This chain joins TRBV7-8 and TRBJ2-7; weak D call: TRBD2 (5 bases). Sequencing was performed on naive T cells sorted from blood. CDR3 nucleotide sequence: TGTGCCACCCGGGGTGGGGTTCCCAGCTACGAGCAGTACTTC. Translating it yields CATRGGVPSYEQYF.